Below are 13 T cell receptor beta chains sequenced from a single sample in a study of shared clonotypes between healthy human individuals. Repertoires were generated with immunoSEQ multiplex PCR, while TCRdb's copy carries only in-frame clones and drops some. The sample records 550,000 to 800,000 clones, less than 85% being singletons. The sample consisted of memory CD4+ T cells sorted from blood. Subset of the sample: CD45RA-negative fraction. These receptor sequences come from a woman in her 30s in good health.

The V call is TRBV6-6, the J call TRBJ2-6; 7 bases align to TRBD1. The CDR3 runs 15 residues. Germline CDR1 is MNHNY and CDR2 is SVGAGI (reference sequence). Trimming at V came to 4 bases and at J to 2 bases, leaving 2 bases not matched to a gene. CDR3 DNA: TGTGCCAGCAGTTCTACAGGGGCTGGGGCCAACGTCCTGACTTTC. Amino acid sequence: CASSSTGAGANVLTF.

J is TRBJ2-1 and V is TRBV7-8, with TRBD1 matching over 11 bases. CDR1 is SGHVS and CDR2 is FQNEAQ in the germline V gene. This CDR3 is built from 18 residues. V lost 2 bases to trimming and J lost 0 bases; unmatched junction nucleotides: 6. The CDR3 reads CASSLLAGTGGSYNEQFF. As DNA, the CDR3 is TGTGCCAGCAGCTTATTGGCGGGGACAGGGGGCTCCTACAATGAGCAGTTCTTC.

A remark on this clone: Other DNA sequences in the same sample also yield this CDR3. The V gene is TRBV2, the J gene TRBJ1-2, with 10 bases aligning to TRBD1. In germline, CDR1 is SNHLY, CDR2 FYNNEI. This CDR3 has 14 residues. Germline trimming cut 4 bases from V and 4 bases from J; bases unmatched to any gene: 3. In DNA form, the CDR3 reads TGTGCCAGCAGTGGGACAGGGGGTAGCTATGGCTACACCTTC. Translated, it gives CASSGTGGSYGYTF.

The V and J genes are TRBV11-2 and TRBJ2-3, with 9 bases identical to TRBD2. The J segment lost 4 bases and the V segment lost 4 bases, leaving 12 bases of the junction unmatched. The CDR3 has 17 residues. CDR1 is SGHAT and CDR2 is FQNNGV in the germline V gene. The CDR3, as DNA: TGTGCCAGCAGCTCTCCCCTGATGGCGGGGGGGGCAGATACGCAGTATTTT. Translated: CASSSPLMAGGADTQYF. The full variable domain, completed using reference TRBV11-2 and TRBJ2-3, is EAGVAQSPRYKIIEKRQSVAFWCNPISGHATLYWYQQILGQGPKLLIQFQNNGVVDDSQLPKDRFSAERLKGVDSTLKIQPAKLEDSAVYLCASSSPLMAGGADTQYFGPGTRLTVL.

The chain employs TRBV4-1 and TRBJ2-1, with 9 bases fitting TRBD2. Looked up from germline, CDR1 is MGHRA and CDR2 is YSYEKL. This CDR3 region has 12 residues. The CDR3 here is CEVRGGYNEQFF. CDR3 DNA: TGCGAGGTGCGGGGGGGTTACAATGAGCAGTTCTTC.

The chain employs TRBV5-1 and TRBJ1-1; D gene unclear. The length of the CDR3 is 14 residues. Germline assignment: CDR1 SGHRS and CDR2 YFSETQ. V gave up 4 bases and J gave up 5 bases, with 15 bases separating them. Written as DNA, the CDR3 is TGCGCCAGCAGCCTAGAACGGTGGGGTACTGAAGCTTTCTTT. Protein: CASSLERWGTEAFF.

About this clone itself: Other DNA sequences in this specimen translate into the identical CDR3. The chain employs TRBV28 and TRBJ1-5; maybe TRBD1 (6 bases). Germline V CDR1 and CDR2: MDHEN, SYDVKM. Trimming shortened V by 8 bases and J by 2 bases, and 13 bases separated the two germline ends. CDR3 length: 14 residues. CDR3 bases: TGTGCCAGCTCTTGGGGGGCGCGCAATCAGCCCCAGCATTTT. Translating it yields CASSWGARNQPQHF.

The chain combines TRBV15 with TRBJ1-2; 7 nucleotides line up with TRBD1. From germline, CDR1 is LNHNV and CDR2 YYDKDF (reference sequence). V trimming: 2 bases; J trimming: 5 bases; junction bases outside the gene matches: 8. The CDR3 is 15 amino acids. CDR3 DNA sequence: TGTGCCACCAGCAGACCGACAGGGAGGAGGTATGGCTACACCTTC. It yields the protein CATSRPTGRRYGYTF.

The J gene is TRBJ2-3, the V gene TRBV27, with a weak D call TRBD2 (6 bases). This CDR3 comprises 14 residues. V was trimmed by 3 bases and J by 4 bases, leaving 11 bases between them. Germline CDR1 MNHEY, CDR2 SMNVEV (reference sequence). CDR3 loop: CASSLRETADTQYF. CDR3 DNA sequence: TGTGCCAGCAGTTTGCGGGAAACAGCAGATACGCAGTATTTT.

The chain employs TRBV11-1 and TRBJ1-1; D ambiguous. Germline assignment: CDR1 SGHAT and CDR2 FQDESV (reference sequence). V was cut by 5 bases and J by 3 bases, with 10 bases left in between. The CDR3 is 13 amino acids. The CDR3 DNA reads TGTGCCAGCAGCCAAGAAGAGGACACTGAAGCTTTCTTT. Protein: CASSQEEDTEAFF.

This chain links TRBV9 with TRBJ2-1; TRBD2 matches at 12 bases. The CDR3 covers 16 residues. Per germline, CDR1 SGDLS and CDR2 YYNGEE. The V and J ends lost 4 bases and 9 bases, in that order; junction bases with no gene match: 11. DNA for the CDR3: TGTGCCAGCAGCATGAAGCCGACTAGCGGGAGAGGTGAGCAGTTCTTC. Its protein is CASSMKPTSGRGEQFF.

With regard to this clone: Other DNA sequences in this sample translate to the same CDR3. This rearrangement joins TRBV9 to TRBJ2-2; D not certain. Germline V gives CDR1 SGDLS, CDR2 YYNGEE. This CDR3 is built from 13 residues. V lost 3 bases to trimming and J lost 7 bases, with 10 bases between them. CDR3 in amino acids: CASSERYGGELFF. The CDR3 DNA reads as TGTGCCAGCAGCGAACGATATGGCGGGGAGCTGTTTTTT. The complete variable domain, with remaining parts taken from reference TRBV9 and TRBJ2-2, reads DSGVTQTPKHLITATGQRVTLRCSPRSGDLSVYWYQQSLDQGLQFLIQYYNGEERAKGNILERFSAQQFPDLHSELNLSSLELGDSALYFCASSERYGGELFFGEGSRLTVL.

The V and J genes are TRBV11-2 and TRBJ2-3; the D is unclear. CDR1 is SGHAT and CDR2 is FQNNGV in the germline V gene. Trimming left V 1 base short and J 6 bases short, with 11 bases between. The CDR3 length is 14 residues. The CDR3 spells CASSLVTELDTQYF. The CDR3 DNA is TGTGCCAGCAGCTTAGTGACTGAATTGGATACGCAGTATTTT.